One sample yielded the 2 T cell receptor beta chains listed below, sequenced in a study of T cell responses to AZD1222 COVID-19 vaccine. Method: immunoSEQ multiplex PCR; TCRdb's copy keeps in-frame clones and lacks some. The data show tens of thousands of clones, around 87% seen once. Here the sequenced sample was peripheral blood, taken on day 0 of AZD1222 vaccination. The receptor source for this set is an adult in good health.

V usage is TRBV7-9 and J usage is TRBJ2-2; 15 bases are a match to TRBD2. V was clipped by 5 bases and J by 6 bases; unmatched bases: 7. Per germline, CDR1 SEHNR and CDR2 FQNEAQ (reference sequence). This CDR3 comprises 17 residues. CDR3 region: CASSLGLAGGHPGELFF. The CDR3 DNA reads as TGTGCCAGCAGCCTCGGACTAGCGGGGGGGCATCCCGGGGAGCTGTTTTTT.

The genes are TRBV6-5 and TRBJ2-3; 12 bases agree with TRBD2. Germline-derived CDR1 and CDR2 are MNHEY and SVGAGI. After removal of 7 bases from V and 6 bases from J, the junction contained 8 bases not matched to a gene. The CDR3 is 15 residues long. CDR3 bases: TGTGCCAGCACCGAACTAGCGGGGGGCCCCGATACGCAGTATTTT. It translates to CASTELAGGPDTQYF.